This T cell receptor beta chain derives from a study of blood T cell repertoires in COVID-19. Study summary: The analysed material was cDNA or gDNA that came from T cells, B-cell-depleted T cells, or PBMCs.

Seattle patients were enrolled while actively infected and followed longitudinally. Germline V gene sequence: CDR1 LGHNA, CDR2 YNFKEQ. Unmatched junction bases numbered 19, after V lost 0 bases and J lost 5 bases. The CDR3 runs 20 residues. Sequencing used immunoSEQ multiplex PCR; TCRdb keeps in-frame clones, though not all of them. Of approximately 230,000 clones in the sample, 70% to 90% are singletons; the top ten hold just under 6.5%. Sequencing was carried out using peripheral blood. The rearrangement uses TRBV4-2 and TRBJ1-2; TRBD1 matches at 9 bases. The receptor was isolated from a woman aged 25 to 45 with COVID-19, enrolled during active disease. CDR3 sequence: CASSQESGRGTGTLGYGYTF. CDR3 nucleotide sequence: TGTGCCAGCAGCCAAGAATCGGGTCGCGGGACAGGGACCCTAGGGTATGGCTACACCTTC.